The 11 T cell receptor beta chains below come from one sample, sequenced in a study of shared clonotypes between healthy human individuals. The data were produced by immunoSEQ multiplex PCR, yet TCRdb's version contains in-frame clones alone and is incomplete. This sample has roughly 490,000 clones; around 80% occur once, and the top ten carry around 12%. The sequencing input was PBMCs. These receptor sequences come from a middle-aged woman in good health. Some clones in this sample may be carry-over from other donors' samples.

This clone was observed a few times. This chain joins TRBV4-3 and TRBJ1-3, with no clear D. The germline gives CDR1 LGHNA, CDR2 YSLEER. V lost 2 bases and J lost 0, with 8 bases in between. The CDR3 length is 15 residues. The CDR3 loop reads CASSQWSRSGNTIYF. DNA for the CDR3: TGCGCCAGCAGCCAATGGTCCCGCTCTGGAAACACCATATATTTT.

The chain combines TRBV11-2 with TRBJ2-7; possible D gene TRBD2, 6 bases. Germline CDR1 is SGHAT and CDR2 is FQNNGV. The CDR3 totals 18 residues. V lost 11 bases, J lost 0 bases, and 29 bases lay in between. CDR3 loop: CASRPGTRWALSSYEQYF. CDR3 coding DNA: TGTGCCTCCCGGCCAGGGACTCGATGGGCCCTAAGCTCCTACGAGCAGTACTTC. Looking up the rest from reference TRBV11-2 and TRBJ2-7 gives the full variable domain: EAGVAQSPRYKIIEKRQSVAFWCNPISGHATLYWYQQILGQGPKLLIQFQNNGVVDDSQLPKDRFSAERLKGVDSTLKIQPAKLEDSAVYLCASRPGTRWALSSYEQYFGPGTRLTVT.

In its sample, this clone was seen once. V gene TRBV7-3 combines with J gene TRBJ1-1; D is uncertain. Germline CDR1 is SGHTA and CDR2 is FQGTGA. There are 15 residues in the CDR3. With 1 base removed from V and 0 bases from J, the gap between germline ends came to 9 bases. CDR3 bases: TGTGCCAGCAGCTTAAGTCCGGGTATGAACACTGAAGCTTTCTTT. It specifies CASSLSPGMNTEAFF.

The chain combines TRBV4-2 with TRBJ1-1, with TRBD1 matching 7 bases. CDR1 and CDR2 from the germline V gene are LGHNA and YNFKEQ. V trimming: 4 bases; J trimming: 0 bases; junction bases outside the gene matches: 2. The CDR3 is 14 amino acids. CDR3 residues: CASSPGQLNTEAFF. The CDR3, as DNA: TGTGCCAGCAGCCCGGGACAGCTGAACACTGAAGCTTTCTTT.

The CDR3 sequence is CASSFNQNTGELFF. In DNA form, the CDR3 reads TGTGCCAGCAGTTTTAACCAAAACACCGGGGAGCTGTTTTTT. The chain links TRBV27 to TRBJ2-2, with unresolved D. V was trimmed by 3 bases and J by 2 bases, leaving 7 bases between them. Germline V gives CDR1 MNHEY, CDR2 SMNVEV (reference sequence). This CDR3 has 14 residues.

This chain joins TRBV14 and TRBJ2-7, with D uncertain. CDR1 SGHDN and CDR2 FVKESK come from the germline V gene. The V and J ends lost 1 base and 1 base respectively, with 5 bases between them. The CDR3 totals 13 residues. In nucleotides, the CDR3 is TGTGCCAGCAGCCAAGGGGCATCCTACGAGCAGTACTTC. Translated: CASSQGASYEQYF.

There are many counts of this clone. The chain combines TRBV15 with TRBJ2-5; 11 bases match TRBD2. Germline loops: CDR1 LNHNV, CDR2 YYDKDF (reference sequence). The CDR3 length is 18 residues. V lost 0 bases and J lost 6; bases outside the gene matches: 12. CDR3 nucleotides: TGTGCCACCAGCAGAGATGGGCTTAGCGGGAGGGCCGGAAAGACCCAGTACTTC. Encoded protein: CATSRDGLSGRAGKTQYF.

About this clone itself: This likely traces to a read error, being one base from a far larger clone. J is TRBJ2-3 and V is TRBV5-6; 10 bases align to TRBD2. CDR1 and CDR2 (germline): SGHDT, YYEEEE. This CDR3 contains 17 residues. CDR3 loop: CASSWTSGHASTDAQYF. CDR3 coding DNA: TGTGCCAGCAGCTGGACTAGCGGACATGCTAGCACAGATGCGCAGTATTTT.

The chain couples TRBV27 to TRBJ2-4; D possibly corresponds to TRBD2 (6 bases). There are 12 residues in the CDR3. V was clipped by 0 bases and J by 15 bases, with 12 bases between them. Germline V gene lookup returns CDR1 MNHEY and CDR2 SMNVEV (reference sequence). This CDR3 is CASSLSEGLGYF. CDR3 sequence (DNA): TGTGCCAGCAGTTTATCGGAGGGGTTGGGGTACTTC.

This clone was found a few times. The chain joins TRBV28 to TRBJ1-5; weak D call: TRBD1 (5 bases). V lost 3 bases, J lost 0 bases, and 18 bases lay in between. Germline V CDR1 and CDR2: MDHEN, SYDVKM. The CDR3 sequence is 18 residues long. The CDR3 sequence: CASSFGVGRGYSNQPQHF. DNA for the CDR3: TGTGCCAGCAGTTTTGGAGTGGGGCGGGGATATAGCAATCAGCCCCAGCATTTT.

This clone has a handful of counts. The chain combines TRBV2 with TRBJ2-7; tentative D call: TRBD1 (5 bases). The CDR3 is 14 amino acids. V lost 4 bases and J 6 bases, leaving 16 bases between the germline ends. Germline lookup yields CDR1 SNHLY and CDR2 FYNNEI. The CDR3: CASSGQGFEAEQYF. The CDR3 DNA follows: TGTGCCAGCAGTGGCCAGGGTTTTGAAGCCGAGCAGTACTTC.